One and the same sample provided the 15 T cell receptor beta chains below, sequenced in a study of cytomegalovirus exposure and HLA in healthy donors. The PCR made use of 60 Vbeta and 13 Jbeta primers. The assay was immunoSEQ multiplex PCR, and TCRdb's table has in-frame clones only and misses some. The sample comprises some 85,000 clones, more than 60% of which are singletons, and over 4.5% rests with the top ten. The sample taken for sequencing was PBMCs. All receptors derive from a man aged 18 to 35 in good health and CMV-seropositive.

This clone was detected a few times. The chain uses TRBV13 and TRBJ1-1, with 8 bases that match TRBD1. The J segment lost 5 bases and the V segment lost 5 bases, leaving 7 bases of the junction unmatched. CDR3 length equals 14 residues. The germline V gene encodes CDR1 PRHDT and CDR2 FYEKMQ (reference sequence). CDR3 sequence: CASSPYTGGTEAFF. DNA of the CDR3: TGTGCCAGCAGCCCCTACACAGGGGGAACTGAAGCTTTCTTT.

The rearrangement uses TRBV15 and TRBJ1-5, with 8 bases lining up with TRBD1. This CDR3 contains 15 residues. V lost 1 base and J lost 3; bases outside the gene matches: 2. Germline V gene lookup returns CDR1 LNHNV and CDR2 YYDKDF (reference sequence). This CDR3 reads CATSRGQGSNQPQHF. The CDR3 DNA is TGTGCCACCAGCAGAGGACAGGGGTCCAATCAGCCCCAGCATTTT.

The chain recombines TRBV2 with TRBJ1-5, with 8 bases lining up with TRBD1. Trimming removed 7 bases from V and 6 bases from J; junction bases left unmatched: 11. The CDR3 runs to 15 residues. Germline V gene sequence: CDR1 SNHLY, CDR2 FYNNEI. This CDR3 reads CASIGGRGLGQPQHF. CDR3 DNA: TGTGCCAGCATTGGTGGCAGGGGGCTTGGTCAGCCCCAGCATTTT.

This chain uses TRBV10-3 with TRBJ2-1; TRBD1 matches 7 bases. The length of the CDR3 is 13 residues. Trimming removed 6 bases from V and 4 bases from J; junction bases left unmatched: 3. Per the germline V gene, CDR1 is ENHRY and CDR2 is SYGVKD. Written as DNA, the CDR3 is TGTGCCATCAGACGGGACAGTTACAATGAGCAGTTCTTC. Protein sequence: CAIRRDSYNEQFF.

The chain uses TRBV6-5 and TRBJ2-7; 7 bases fit TRBD2. The germline gives CDR1 MNHEY, CDR2 SVGAGI. The CDR3 consists of 13 residues. The V segment lost 4 bases and the J segment 5 bases; nucleotides outside the gene matches: 5. The CDR3 sequence: CASSLQGGDEQYF. The CDR3 DNA is TGTGCCAGCAGTTTGCAGGGAGGGGACGAGCAGTACTTC.

In its sample, this clone was seen once. The rearrangement links TRBV19 to TRBJ2-3, with D hard to call. From germline, CDR1 is LNHDA and CDR2 SQIVND (reference sequence). This CDR3 contains 15 residues. The germline V and J ends were trimmed by 5 bases and 2 bases, with 14 bases remaining between them. The CDR3 DNA follows: TGTGCCAGTAGTCGCGACGCGAGACTCACAGATACGCAGTATTTT. This encodes CASSRDARLTDTQYF.

The chain carries TRBV6-4 and TRBJ2-1, with TRBD2 as a possible D gene (7 bases). Per germline, CDR1 MRHNA and CDR2 SNTAGT. Trimming took 8 bases from V and 5 from J, leaving 31 bases between them. CDR3 length: 19 residues. CDR3 sequence (DNA): TGTGCCAGCGCCGACGCGCAGGGGCCGGTTGCGGGAGTTGACAATGAGCAGTTCTTC. This encodes CASADAQGPVAGVDNEQFF.

This clone has a handful of counts. The V gene is TRBV5-1, the J gene TRBJ2-1, with 11 bases that match TRBD2. Germline values: CDR1 SGHRS, CDR2 YFSETQ. V gave up 1 base and J gave up 5 bases; unmatched junction bases: 8. CDR3 length: 17 amino acids. The CDR3 reads CASSLLTSGKSHNEQFF. The CDR3 nucleotides are TGCGCCAGCAGCTTGTTGACTAGCGGGAAATCACACAATGAGCAGTTCTTC.

V is TRBV7-3 and J is TRBJ1-2, with 12 bases lining up with TRBD1. V trimming: 5 bases; J trimming: 8 bases; junction bases outside the gene matches: 6. The V gene's germline CDR1 is SGHTA and CDR2 FQGTGA. The CDR3 totals 14 residues. The CDR3 loop reads CASSPGTGGAGYTF. The CDR3 nucleotides are TGTGCCAGCAGCCCCGGGACAGGGGGCGCGGGCTACACCTTC. Filled out from reference TRBV7-3 and TRBJ1-2, the complete variable domain reads GAGVSQTPSNKVTEKGKYVELRCDPISGHTALYWYRQSLGQGPEFLIYFQGTGAADDSGLPNDRFFAVRPEGSVSTLKIQRTERGDSAVYLCASSPGTGGAGYTFGSGTRLTVV.

This clone was detected many times. V and J are TRBV4-1 and TRBJ1-4, with D uncertain. Trimming stripped 1 base from V and 10 bases from J, with 13 bases between. The CDR3 length is 14 residues. Germline V CDR1 and CDR2: MGHRA, YSYEKL. The CDR3 loop reads CASSQVLRPGKLFF. As DNA, the CDR3 is TGCGCCAGCAGCCAAGTGCTACGACCGGGAAAACTGTTTTTT.

The V and J genes are TRBV9 and TRBJ2-7; D may be TRBD2 (7 bases). Germline V CDR1 and CDR2: SGDLS, YYNGEE. The CDR3 loop spans 13 amino acids. Trimming cost V 4 bases and J 3 bases, with 11 bases left between them. The CDR3 bases are TGTGCCAGCAGCCCGGGGGGCGGCTACGAGCAGTACTTC. The encoded protein is CASSPGGGYEQYF.

This clone was found a few times. The chain couples TRBV29-1 to TRBJ2-7; possibly TRBD2 for D (7 bases). The CDR3 has 14 residues. Trimming removed 4 bases at V and 3 bases at J, with 16 bases between. Germline CDR1 and CDR2: SQVTM and ANQGSEA. CDR3 in amino acids: CSVGGGLQSYEQYF. Here the CDR3 DNA reads TGCAGCGTTGGAGGGGGACTACAGAGCTACGAGCAGTACTTC.

The chain is built from TRBV11-2 and TRBJ2-7; 10 positions agree with TRBD2. CDR3 length: 14 amino acids. In germline, CDR1 is SGHAT, CDR2 FQNNGV. The trim removed 6 bases at V and 0 bases at J, leaving 2 bases unmatched. The chain's CDR3 is CASSASGSSYEQYF. The CDR3 bases are TGTGCCAGCAGTGCTAGCGGGAGCTCCTACGAGCAGTACTTC.

The chain combines TRBV7-9 with TRBJ2-1, with TRBD1 as a possible D gene (6 bases). There are 17 residues in the CDR3. The V gene's germline CDR1 is SEHNR and CDR2 FQNEAQ (reference sequence). Trimming took off 4 bases at V and 2 bases at J, with 18 bases between the two ends. This chain's CDR3 is CASSSGVLGATYNEQFF. CDR3 DNA: TGTGCCAGCAGCTCAGGGGTATTGGGGGCTACCTACAATGAGCAGTTCTTC.

J is TRBJ2-1 and V is TRBV7-9; 7 bases map to TRBD2. J gave up 6 bases and V 5 bases, and 7 bases lay outside the gene matches. The CDR3 totals 14 residues. Per germline, CDR1 SEHNR and CDR2 FQNEAQ (reference sequence). The CDR3 protein is CASSVAGGGNEQFF. CDR3 sequence (DNA): TGTGCCAGCAGCGTGGCAGGCGGGGGCAATGAGCAGTTCTTC.